This entry lists 29 T cell receptor beta chains sequenced from one sample in a study of Graves' ophthalmopathy and Graves' hyperthyroidism. The study amplified TCR beta CDR3 regions using RNA transcripts. First-round RT-PCR employed HTBI primers, with a second-round multiplex PCR after it. A single record per CDR3 protein comes from TCRdb applying MiXCR to the multiplex PCR reads. This sample yields about 740,000 distinct CDR3 sequences, of which 35% to 50% are seen a single time; about 40% belongs to the top ten. Sample: peripheral blood. Receptors were obtained from an adult man with Graves' ophthalmopathy.

This clonotype was seen a handful of times. Written as DNA, the CDR3 is TGTGCCAGCAGCCAAGATACGGGACTATATGGCTACACCTTC. This gives the protein CASSQDTGLYGYTF. V is TRBV3-1 and J is TRBJ1-2, with D tentatively TRBD1 (5 bases). Trimming removed 0 bases at V and 5 bases at J, with 10 bases between. The CDR3 extends over 14 amino acids. The germline gives CDR1 LGHDT, CDR2 YNNKEL (reference sequence).

The chain links TRBV7-9 to TRBJ2-5; D uncertain. The germline V gene encodes CDR1 SEHNR and CDR2 FQNEAQ (reference sequence). The CDR3 length is 15 residues. Deletions cut 5 bases from V and 5 bases from J, with 18 bases between. CDR3 sequence (DNA): TGTGCCAGCAGCCCTCGCCAGAAGGGTGGGGAGACCCAGTACTTC. It encodes CASSPRQKGGETQYF. The complete variable domain, with remaining parts taken from reference TRBV7-9 and TRBJ2-5, reads DTGVSQNPRHKITKRGQNVTFRCDPISEHNRLYWYRQTLGQGPEFLTYFQNEAQLEKSRLLSDRFSAERPKGSFSTLEIQRTEQGDSAMYLCASSPRQKGGETQYFGPGTRLLVL.

The chain recombines TRBV20-1 with TRBJ2-7; D may match TRBD1 or TRBD2 (5 bases each). CDR1 and CDR2 from the germline V gene are DFQATT and SNEGSKA (reference sequence). This CDR3 has 16 residues. Trimming shortened V by 0 bases and J by 0 bases, and 15 bases separated the two germline ends. Here the CDR3 reads CSARDLGAASSYEQYF. The CDR3 DNA is TGCAGTGCTAGAGACCTCGGGGCGGCGAGCTCCTACGAGCAGTACTTC.

V is TRBV20-1 and J is TRBJ2-7, with 12 bases matching TRBD2. Germline V gives CDR1 DFQATT, CDR2 SNEGSKA (reference sequence). After removal of 0 bases from V and 3 bases from J, the junction contained 3 bases not matched to a gene. The CDR3 is 15 amino acids. CDR3 bases: TGCAGTGCTAGAGACCCGACTAGCGGGGGCTACGAGCAGTACTTC. It specifies CSARDPTSGGYEQYF.

This clonotype appeared many times. This sequence joins TRBV9 and TRBJ1-1; no reliable D call. CDR1 is SGDLS and CDR2 is YYNGEE in the germline V gene. The CDR3 totals 14 residues. The V end lost 0 bases, the J end lost 4 bases, and 10 bases lay between the germline ends. As DNA, the CDR3 is TGTGCCAGCAGCGTAGCTGATAGGAGCACTGAAGCTTTCTTT. This sequence encodes CASSVADRSTEAFF.

To note about this clonotype: One junction end does not reproduce the germline sequence, and a read error may be involved. The chain uses TRBV10-3 and TRBJ2-5; possible D gene TRBD1, 7 bases. In germline, CDR1 is ENHRY, CDR2 SYGVKD. The CDR3 is 15 residues long. The CDR3 sequence: CASSYSDRAGETQYF. The CDR3 nucleotides read TGTGCCAGCAGTTACTCAGACAGGGCGGGGGAGACCCAGTACTTC.

This clonotype was seen at least ten times. The chain has TRBV2 and TRBJ2-3, with D perhaps matching TRBD2 (5 bases). Germline CDR1 and CDR2: SNHLY and FYNNEI. The CDR3 contains 16 residues. With 2 bases removed from V and 4 bases from J, the gap between germline ends came to 16 bases. The CDR3 nucleotides are TGTGCCAGCAGTGAACGGGTAGCGATGTTACCAGATACGCAGTATTTT. Its translation: CASSERVAMLPDTQYF.

The chain combines TRBV7-2 with TRBJ2-1, with D possibly being TRBD1 (6 bases). V was trimmed by 8 bases and J by 1 base, leaving 15 bases between them. CDR3 length: 15 residues. The germline gives CDR1 SGHTA, CDR2 FQGNSA. CDR3 coding DNA: TGTGCCAGCGGCCCGGACAGCCGTTCCTACAATGAGCAGTTCTTC. This codes for CASGPDSRSYNEQFF.

This clonotype was counted a few times. The chain is built from TRBV7-6 and TRBJ1-5; the D is unclear. Germline CDR1 SGHVS, CDR2 FNYEAQ. Between the trimmed V and J ends, which lost 5 bases and 6 bases, there was a span of 11 bases. This CDR3 is 13 amino acids long. The CDR3, as DNA: TGTGCCAGCAGCCCGACGAGGCTTCAGCCCCAGCATTTT. This encodes CASSPTRLQPQHF.

The chain uses TRBV20-1 and TRBJ2-5, with a weak D call TRBD2 (6 bases). The CDR3 is made up of 13 amino acids. The germline V gene encodes CDR1 DFQATT and CDR2 SNEGSKA (reference sequence). V was clipped by 2 bases and J by 1 base, with 8 bases between them. CDR3 DNA sequence: TGCAGTGCTAGACTAGCGCCCCAAGAGACCCAGTACTTC. This sequence encodes CSARLAPQETQYF.

This clonotype was observed a few times. Since a much larger clone is just one base distant, this may be a read error. The gene calls are TRBV19 and TRBJ1-5, with D possibly matching TRBD1 (6 bases). Germline V gene data show CDR1 as LNHDA and CDR2 as SQIVND (reference sequence). CDR3 size: 14 residues. Trimming took off 9 bases at V and 2 bases at J, with 14 bases between the two ends. CDR3 bases: TGTGCCAGCAGCCCGTACAGGGGCAATCAGCCCCAGCATTTT. Translated, it gives CASSPYRGNQPQHF.

This clonotype was counted many times. The chain recombines TRBV7-2 with TRBJ1-4, with unresolved D. Germline CDR1 SGHTA, CDR2 FQGNSA. Trimming shortened V by 6 bases and J by 8 bases, and 10 bases separated the two germline ends. The CDR3 is made up of 12 amino acids. This CDR3 reads CASRVSGEKLFF. The CDR3, as DNA: TGTGCCAGCAGGGTATCTGGGGAAAAACTGTTTTTT.

V gene TRBV7-9 combines with J gene TRBJ2-2; 7 bases are shared with TRBD1. Germline loops: CDR1 SEHNR, CDR2 FQNEAQ (reference sequence). J was trimmed by 6 bases and V by 5 bases; bases with no gene match: 3. This CDR3 has 13 residues. The CDR3 here is CASSTGVAGELFF. The CDR3 nucleotides read TGTGCCAGCAGCACAGGGGTAGCCGGGGAGCTGTTTTTT.

This clonotype has at least ten counts. The chain combines TRBV7-9 with TRBJ2-7, with unresolved D. Germline CDR1 and CDR2: SEHNR and FQNEAQ (reference sequence). V was trimmed by 1 base and J by 3 bases, leaving 7 bases between them. CDR3 length: 13 residues. The CDR3 nucleotides are TGTGCCAGCAGCTTAGGGTGGGGCTACGAGCAGTACTTC. Its protein is CASSLGWGYEQYF. Using reference TRBV7-9 and TRBJ2-7 for the parts outside the CDR3, the full variable domain is DTGVSQNPRHKITKRGQNVTFRCDPISEHNRLYWYRQTLGQGPEFLTYFQNEAQLEKSRLLSDRFSAERPKGSFSTLEIQRTEQGDSAMYLCASSLGWGYEQYFGPGTRLTVT.

The V gene is TRBV4-2, the J gene TRBJ2-5; D ambiguous. Germline assignment: CDR1 LGHNA and CDR2 YNFKEQ. V was trimmed by 5 bases and J by 5 bases, leaving 15 bases between them. The CDR3 is 14 residues long. The CDR3 bases are TGTGCCAGCAGCTTGGGGTCGATGGGGGAGACCCAGTACTTC. It is translated as CASSLGSMGETQYF.

The CDR3 is CASSLLVTGANEKLFF. CDR3 coding DNA: TGTGCCAGCAGCTTACTAGTGACAGGAGCTAATGAAAAACTGTTTTTT. The rearrangement links TRBV7-9 to TRBJ1-4; TRBD1 is a possible D gene (6 bases). CDR1 is SEHNR and CDR2 is FQNEAQ in the germline V gene (reference sequence). This CDR3 region has 16 residues. The V and J ends lost 2 bases and 3 bases respectively, with 13 bases between them.

The CDR3 region is CATSKTGIGDQPQHF. CDR3 DNA: TGTGCCACCAGTAAAACAGGGATCGGGGACCAGCCCCAGCATTTT. J is TRBJ1-5 and V is TRBV24-1, with a possible D match to TRBD1 (6 bases). V lost 6 bases to trimming and J lost 7 bases, with 18 bases between them. Germline V gives CDR1 KGHDR, CDR2 SFDVKD. This CDR3 spans 15 amino acids.

This clonotype was counted many times. The CDR3 coding sequence is TGTGCCAGTTCTGCAGGGGGCCTTAATGAAAAACTGTTTTTT. This translates into CASSAGGLNEKLFF. V gene TRBV25-1 combines with J gene TRBJ1-4, with TRBD1 identical over 8 bases. V lost 9 bases and J lost 4; bases outside the gene matches: 7. Germline V gene sequence: CDR1 MGHDK, CDR2 SYGVNS. CDR3 length: 14 residues.

This clonotype was recorded a few times. This chain connects TRBV3-1 to TRBJ2-5; possible D gene TRBD2, 6 bases. This CDR3 has 13 amino acids. From germline, CDR1 is LGHDT and CDR2 YNNKEL (reference sequence). Trimming removed 2 bases from V and 5 bases from J, with 9 bases in between. The DNA of the CDR3 is TGTGCCAGCAGCCAACTGGAGGGTGAGACCCAGTACTTC. Amino acid sequence: CASSQLEGETQYF.

This clonotype was picked up a small number of times. CDR3 DNA sequence: TGTGCCAGCACCCCCGAGGGGCAGGGTTGGGGCTACACCTTC. Translation gives CASTPEGQGWGYTF. This chain connects TRBV5-5 to TRBJ1-2, with TRBD1 as a possible D gene (5 bases). Germline V gene lookup returns CDR1 SGHKS and CDR2 YYEKEE (reference sequence). V was pared by 6 bases and J by 8 bases, with 20 bases between. There are 14 residues in the CDR3.

A note on this clonotype: One junction end disagrees with the germline gene, perhaps due to a read error. The gene calls are TRBV29-1 and TRBJ2-2; D may be TRBD2 (5 bases). The V gene's germline CDR1 is SQVTM and CDR2 ANQGSEA. The CDR3 has 14 amino acids. Written as DNA, the CDR3 is TGCAGCGTCAGACGGCCGGGAAACACCGGGGAGCTGTTTTTC. Protein product: CSVRRPGNTGELFF.

The rearrangement joins TRBV6-5 to TRBJ2-5; D is uncertain. Germline-derived CDR1 and CDR2 are MNHEY and SVGAGI. The CDR3 has 13 residues. V lost 5 bases and J lost 4, with 11 bases in between. CDR3 region: CASSGVAGETQYF. CDR3 in DNA: TGTGCCAGCAGTGGGGTGGCCGGAGAGACCCAGTACTTC.

This chain links TRBV19 with TRBJ2-3; D is undetermined. CDR1 and CDR2 (germline): LNHDA, SQIVND (reference sequence). This CDR3 has 13 residues. V was clipped by 4 bases and J by 1 base, with 6 bases between them. CDR3 amino acids: CASSTRGTDTQYF. In DNA, the CDR3 is TGTGCCAGTAGTACCCGGGGCACAGATACGCAGTATTTT.

This chain joins TRBV29-1 and TRBJ2-6; the D call may be TRBD1 or TRBD2 (5 bases each). CDR1 and CDR2 (germline): SQVTM, ANQGSEA. V gave up 6 bases and J gave up 4 bases, with 19 bases separating them. CDR3 length: 16 residues. CDR3 loop: CSVARDGITGANVLTF. CDR3 nucleotide sequence: TGCAGCGTAGCCCGGGACGGAATCACCGGGGCCAACGTCCTGACTTTC.

This chain joins TRBV15 and TRBJ1-3, with 9 bases matching TRBD1. V gave up 3 bases and J gave up 4 bases; unmatched junction bases: 7. This CDR3 comprises 16 residues. The germline V gene encodes CDR1 LNHNV and CDR2 YYDKDF (reference sequence). CDR3 sequence: CATSRVTGGRGNTIYF. CDR3 coding DNA: TGTGCCACCAGCAGGGTTACAGGGGGCCGCGGAAACACCATATATTTT.

This clonotype has at least ten counts. The chain combines TRBV4-3 with TRBJ2-2; a weak D match, TRBD1 (5 bases). With 0 bases removed from V and 6 bases from J, the gap between germline ends came to 5 bases. Germline V gives CDR1 LGHNA, CDR2 YSLEER. This CDR3 comprises 13 residues. The CDR3 protein is CASSQDRAGELFF. The CDR3 DNA follows: TGCGCCAGCAGCCAAGACAGGGCCGGGGAGCTGTTTTTT.

This clonotype was seen more than once but under ten times. The V call is TRBV2, the J call TRBJ1-1; D gene unclear. Between the trimmed V and J ends, which lost 0 bases and 3 bases, there was a span of 5 bases. The CDR3 sequence is 13 residues long. Germline CDR1 SNHLY, CDR2 FYNNEI. CDR3 in amino acids: CASSEAEYTEAFF. The DNA of the CDR3 is TGTGCCAGCAGTGAAGCGGAATACACTGAAGCTTTCTTT.

The DNA of the CDR3 is TGTGCCAGCAGCTTAGACAGGGGGGTCACTGAAGCTTTCTTT. It is translated as CASSLDRGVTEAFF. The chain couples TRBV7-9 to TRBJ1-1; 8 nucleotides line up with TRBD1. The CDR3 is 14 residues long. The V gene's germline CDR1 is SEHNR and CDR2 FQNEAQ (reference sequence). V trimming: 1 base; J trimming: 4 bases; junction bases outside the gene matches: 2. The full variable domain, in which reference TRBV7-9 and TRBJ1-1 provide the parts outside the CDR3, is DTGVSQNPRHKITKRGQNVTFRCDPISEHNRLYWYRQTLGQGPEFLTYFQNEAQLEKSRLLSDRFSAERPKGSFSTLEIQRTEQGDSAMYLCASSLDRGVTEAFFGQGTRLTVV.

This clonotype was seen a few times. The rearrangement uses TRBV10-3 and TRBJ2-7; TRBD2 matches at 14 bases. From germline, CDR1 is ENHRY and CDR2 SYGVKD. The CDR3 runs to 17 residues. With 2 bases clipped from V and 7 bases from J, the junction kept 10 bases outside the gene matches. Written as DNA, the CDR3 is TGTGCCATCAGTGAGCCTACGGGACTAGCGGGAGAATTAGAGCAGTACTTC. Its protein is CAISEPTGLAGELEQYF.